The sample holds many counts of the clone carrying this T cell receptor (beta chain). Its antigen is undetermined. Trimming shortened V by 5 bases and J by 8 bases, and 9 bases separated the two germline ends. The CDR3 length is 11 residues. CDR1 is MDHEN and CDR2 is SYDVKM in the germline V gene. Sample treatment: PENTA 11 planned treatment interruption arm or continuous ART arm. The sample belongs to a study of HIV-infected children after antiretroviral therapy interruption. Study-level information: Recorded EBV and CMV exposure existed for most children. Whole-study findings and limits: The Gini coefficient of naive CD4+ repertoires rose, returning to baseline by 3 years.

A 3' RACE protocol on RNA, with unique molecular identifiers, produced the TCR library. In TCRdb, the 3' RACE reads were re-called with MiXCR into one record per CDR3 protein. In the table there are roughly 46,000 distinct CDR3 sequences, around 4.7% of which are singletons. The TCR sequence derives from a pool of human donors with HIV. Source: CD45RA+ CD4+ T cells from PBMCs, pooled from several time points, taken from a donor given antiretroviral therapy, either interrupted or continuous. Subset here: naive CD4+ CD45RA+ CD45RO- T cells. The V call is TRBV28, the J call TRBJ1-2; no firm D call. This CDR3 reads CASSLNTGYTF. The CDR3 region has the DNA TGTGCCAGCAGTCTAAACACGGGCTACACCTTC.